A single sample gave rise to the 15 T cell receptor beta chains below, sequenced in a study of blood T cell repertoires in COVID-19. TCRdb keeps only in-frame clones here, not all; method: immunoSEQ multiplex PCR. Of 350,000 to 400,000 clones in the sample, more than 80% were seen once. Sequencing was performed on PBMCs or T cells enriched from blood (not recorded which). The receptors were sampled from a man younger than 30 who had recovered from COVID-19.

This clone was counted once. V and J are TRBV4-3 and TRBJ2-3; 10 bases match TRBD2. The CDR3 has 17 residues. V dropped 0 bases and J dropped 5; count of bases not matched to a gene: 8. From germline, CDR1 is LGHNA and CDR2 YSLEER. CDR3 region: CASSQDLPSGSKDTQYF. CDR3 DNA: TGCGCCAGCAGCCAAGATCTCCCTAGCGGGAGTAAAGATACGCAGTATTTT.

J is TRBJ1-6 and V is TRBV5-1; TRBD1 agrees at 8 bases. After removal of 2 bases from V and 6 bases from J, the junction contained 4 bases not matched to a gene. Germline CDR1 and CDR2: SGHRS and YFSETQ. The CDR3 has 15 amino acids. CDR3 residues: CASSFSTGGNSPLHF. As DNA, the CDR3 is TGCGCCAGCAGCTTTTCTACAGGGGGTAATTCACCCCTCCACTTT.

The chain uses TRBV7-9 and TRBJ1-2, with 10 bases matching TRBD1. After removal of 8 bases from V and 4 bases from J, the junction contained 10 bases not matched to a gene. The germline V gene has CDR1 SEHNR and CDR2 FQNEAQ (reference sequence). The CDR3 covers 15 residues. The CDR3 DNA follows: TGTGCCAGCGCTGGTGGGACAGGGGACTTCTATGGCTACACCTTC. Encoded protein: CASAGGTGDFYGYTF.

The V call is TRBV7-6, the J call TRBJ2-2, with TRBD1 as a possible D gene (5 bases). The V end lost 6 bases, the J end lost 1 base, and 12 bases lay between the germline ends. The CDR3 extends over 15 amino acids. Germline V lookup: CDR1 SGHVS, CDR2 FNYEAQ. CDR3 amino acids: CASSPRTLNTGELFF. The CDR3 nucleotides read TGTGCCAGCAGTCCCAGGACACTGAACACCGGGGAGCTGTTTTTT.

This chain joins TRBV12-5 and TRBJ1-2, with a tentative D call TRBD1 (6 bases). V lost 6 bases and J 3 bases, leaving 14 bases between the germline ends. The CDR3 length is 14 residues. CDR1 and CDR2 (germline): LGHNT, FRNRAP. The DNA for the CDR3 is TGTGCTAGTGGGGGGGACACACCATACTATGGCTACACCTTC. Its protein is CASGGDTPYYGYTF.

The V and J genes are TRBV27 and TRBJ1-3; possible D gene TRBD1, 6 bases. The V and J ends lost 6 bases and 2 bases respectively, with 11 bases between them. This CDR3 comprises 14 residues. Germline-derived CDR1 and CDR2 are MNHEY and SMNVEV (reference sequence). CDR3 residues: CASSGAGAGNTIYF. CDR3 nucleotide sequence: TGTGCCAGCAGCGGGGCAGGGGCTGGAAACACCATATATTTT.

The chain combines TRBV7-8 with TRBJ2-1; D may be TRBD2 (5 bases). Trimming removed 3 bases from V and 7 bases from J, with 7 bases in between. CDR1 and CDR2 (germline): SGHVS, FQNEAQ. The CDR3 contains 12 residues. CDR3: CASSFGENEQFF. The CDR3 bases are TGTGCCAGCAGCTTTGGGGAGAATGAGCAGTTCTTC.

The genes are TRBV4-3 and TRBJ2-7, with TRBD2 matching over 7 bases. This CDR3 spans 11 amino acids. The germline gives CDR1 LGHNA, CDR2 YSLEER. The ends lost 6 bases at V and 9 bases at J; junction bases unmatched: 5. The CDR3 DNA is TGCGCCAGCAGGCTAGCGGATGTGCAGTACTTC. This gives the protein CASRLADVQYF.

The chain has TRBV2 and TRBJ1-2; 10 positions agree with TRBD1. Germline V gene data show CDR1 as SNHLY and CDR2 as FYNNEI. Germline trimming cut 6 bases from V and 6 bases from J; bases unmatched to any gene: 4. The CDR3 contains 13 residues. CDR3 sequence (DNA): TGTGCCAGCAGCGGACAGGGGGTGGATGGCTACACCTTC. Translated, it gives CASSGQGVDGYTF.

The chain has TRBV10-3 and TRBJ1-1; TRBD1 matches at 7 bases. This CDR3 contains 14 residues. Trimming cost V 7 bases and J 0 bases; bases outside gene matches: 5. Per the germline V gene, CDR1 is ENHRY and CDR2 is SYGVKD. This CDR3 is CAITRDSLNTEAFF. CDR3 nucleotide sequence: TGTGCCATCACCCGGGACAGCTTGAACACTGAAGCTTTCTTT.

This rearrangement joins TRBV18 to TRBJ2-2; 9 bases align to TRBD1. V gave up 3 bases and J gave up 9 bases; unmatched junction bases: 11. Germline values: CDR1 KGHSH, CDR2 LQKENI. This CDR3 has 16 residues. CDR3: CASSPLKQGAARELFF. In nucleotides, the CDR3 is TGTGCCAGCTCACCTCTGAAACAGGGGGCGGCAAGGGAGCTGTTTTTT.

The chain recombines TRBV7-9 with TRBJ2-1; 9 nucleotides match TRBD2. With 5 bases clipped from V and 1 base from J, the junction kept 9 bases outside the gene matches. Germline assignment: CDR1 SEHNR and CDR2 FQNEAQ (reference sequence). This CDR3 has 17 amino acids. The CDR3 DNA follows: TGTGCCAGCAGCCCCGGGGCTAGCGGGAATTCCTACAATGAGCAGTTCTTC. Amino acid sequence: CASSPGASGNSYNEQFF.

The CDR3 protein is CASSLVLFAGAYNEQFF. The CDR3 DNA reads as TGTGCCAGCAGCTTAGTCCTGTTTGCGGGGGCCTACAATGAGCAGTTCTTC. The chain employs TRBV11-2 and TRBJ2-1; 7 positions match TRBD2. CDR1 SGHAT and CDR2 FQNNGV come from the germline V gene. The V segment lost 1 base and the J segment 2 bases; nucleotides outside the gene matches: 8. The CDR3 runs 17 residues.

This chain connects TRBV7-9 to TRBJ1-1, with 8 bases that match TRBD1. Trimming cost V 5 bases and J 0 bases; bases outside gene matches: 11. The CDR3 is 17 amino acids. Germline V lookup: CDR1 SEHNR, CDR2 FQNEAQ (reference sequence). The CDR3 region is CASSKADRALLNTEAFF. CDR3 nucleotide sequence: TGTGCCAGCAGCAAAGCGGACAGGGCTCTTTTGAACACTGAAGCTTTCTTT.

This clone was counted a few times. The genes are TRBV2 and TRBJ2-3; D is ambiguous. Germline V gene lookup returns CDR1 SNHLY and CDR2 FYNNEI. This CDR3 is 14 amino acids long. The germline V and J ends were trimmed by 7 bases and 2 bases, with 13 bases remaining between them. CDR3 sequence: CASINRFPTDTQYF. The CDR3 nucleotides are TGTGCCAGCATTAATCGTTTCCCCACAGATACGCAGTATTTT.